A single sample is the source of the 24 T cell receptor beta chains below, sequenced in a study of blood T cells in healthy people across ages. Combining a sample-barcoded 5' primer with a J-beta primer mix, a second PCR ran for 7 to 11 cycles. TCRdb processed the 5' RACE reads anew with MiXCR; each CDR3 protein has one entry. The sample gives about 620,000 distinct CDR3 sequences, 20% to 25% of which show up once; 3% to 4.5% is in the top ten. Sequences were obtained from blood. Source of these receptors: a man in his 70s in good health.

The J gene is TRBJ2-2, the V gene TRBV18; D may be TRBD1 or TRBD2 (6 bases each). The ends were cut back, 0 bases at V and 7 bases at J, with 15 bases in the middle. The CDR3 sequence is 16 residues long. Germline V gene sequence: CDR1 KGHSH, CDR2 LQKENI. The CDR3 DNA is TGTGCCAGCTCACCACCTCGGGGGCGCTTGAACGGGGAGCTGTTTTTT. This translates into CASSPPRGRLNGELFF.

Regarding this clonotype: The junction does not match germline at one end; this may be a read error. The rearrangement joins TRBV20-1 to TRBJ2-3; weak D call: TRBD1 (7 bases). Germline-derived CDR1 and CDR2 are DFQATT and SNEGSKA (reference sequence). The CDR3 totals 15 residues. The CDR3 loop reads CSASDRVQGTDTQYF. The CDR3 nucleotides are TGTAGTGCTAGCGACAGGGTACAGGGCACAGATACGCAGTATTTT.

The chain is built from TRBV20-1 and TRBJ2-1, with TRBD2 identical over 10 bases. CDR3 length: 13 residues. The V and J ends lost 6 bases and 5 bases, in that order; junction bases with no gene match: 4. Germline CDR1 and CDR2: DFQATT and SNEGSKA (reference sequence). In nucleotides, the CDR3 is TGCAGTGCGCCGCTAGCGGGAGACAATGAGCAGTTCTTC. This codes for CSAPLAGDNEQFF.

CDR3: CASSTGTGRNQPQHF. The DNA for the CDR3 is TGTGCCAGCAGTACCGGGACAGGCCGCAATCAGCCCCAGCATTTT. The V call is TRBV12-3 or TRBV12-4, the J call TRBJ1-5, with 8 bases lining up with TRBD1. The CDR3 loop spans 15 amino acids. V lost 5 bases and J lost 2; bases outside the gene matches: 5.

The chain links TRBV20-1 to TRBJ2-1, with TRBD1 identical over 8 bases. The CDR3 has 16 residues. Germline trimming cut 0 bases from V and 9 bases from J; bases unmatched to any gene: 13. CDR1 DFQATT and CDR2 SNEGSKA come from the germline V gene (reference sequence). This CDR3 is CSARDLRQGRLLEQFF. Here the CDR3 DNA reads TGCAGTGCTAGAGATCTAAGACAGGGGAGACTGCTTGAGCAGTTCTTC.

This clonotype was counted ten times or more. The chain joins TRBV29-1 to TRBJ2-7; D may be TRBD1 or TRBD2 (5 bases each). Germline V gene lookup returns CDR1 SQVTM and CDR2 ANQGSEA. The CDR3 runs to 12 residues. The ends were cut back, 6 bases at V and 5 bases at J, with 14 bases in the middle. CDR3: CSVQSLGDEQYF. CDR3 nucleotide sequence: TGCAGCGTCCAGTCGTTGGGGGACGAGCAGTACTTC.

In its sample, this clonotype was seen a few times. J is TRBJ2-4 and V is TRBV7-2; maybe TRBD2 (5 bases). This CDR3 contains 13 residues. Germline assignment: CDR1 SGHTA and CDR2 FQGNSA. The V and J ends lost 5 bases and 9 bases respectively, with 14 bases between them. The CDR3 protein is CASSDLKEGIQYF. The CDR3 DNA follows: TGTGCCAGCAGCGACCTCAAAGAGGGCATTCAGTACTTC.

A few counts support this clonotype. The chain joins TRBV7-9 to TRBJ2-4; no definite D call. CDR3 length equals 12 residues. V was pared by 3 bases and J by 7 bases, with 7 bases between. Germline assignment: CDR1 SEHNR and CDR2 FQNEAQ (reference sequence). The CDR3 bases are TGTGCCAGCAGCTTCTACGGGAACATTCAGTACTTC. It translates to CASSFYGNIQYF. The entire variable domain, with the rest obtained from reference TRBV7-9 and TRBJ2-4, is as follows: DTGVSQNPRHKITKRGQNVTFRCDPISEHNRLYWYRQTLGQGPEFLTYFQNEAQLEKSRLLSDRFSAERPKGSFSTLEIQRTEQGDSAMYLCASSFYGNIQYFGAGTRLSVL.

At least ten counts were recorded for this clonotype. The chain employs TRBV6-5 and TRBJ2-1; 10 positions match TRBD1. The length of the CDR3 is 15 residues. J was trimmed by 4 bases and V by 5 bases; bases with no gene match: 5. CDR1 and CDR2 from the germline V gene are MNHEY and SVGAGI. CDR3 nucleotides: TGTGCCAGCAGTCCAGACAGGGGGCGTTACAATGAGCAGTTCTTC. It is translated as CASSPDRGRYNEQFF.

This clonotype was recorded at least ten times. The CDR3 nucleotides read TGCAGTGCTACCCGGACAGGAAGAGAGACCCAGTACTTC. This sequence encodes CSATRTGRETQYF. J is TRBJ2-5 and V is TRBV20-1, with 7 nucleotides matching TRBD1. CDR3 length: 13 amino acids. Losses at the gene ends were 4 bases for V and 4 bases for J; bases not matched to a gene: 6. Germline-derived CDR1 and CDR2 are DFQATT and SNEGSKA (reference sequence).

This sequence joins TRBV12-3 or TRBV12-4 and TRBJ2-7; D gene ambiguous. V was cut by 6 bases and J by 3 bases, with 9 bases left in between. This CDR3 has 12 residues. Here the CDR3 reads CASRDSYYEQYF. Here the CDR3 DNA reads TGTGCCAGCAGAGACTCCTACTACGAGCAGTACTTC.

Only a few counts were recorded for this clonotype. This chain joins TRBV7-9 and TRBJ2-2, with a tentative D call TRBD1 (5 bases). Germline-derived CDR1 and CDR2 are SEHNR and FQNEAQ (reference sequence). The ends were cut back, 4 bases at V and 0 bases at J, with 12 bases in the middle. The CDR3 runs to 16 residues. The chain's CDR3 is CASSSGFVANTGELFF. The CDR3 nucleotides are TGTGCCAGCAGCTCAGGGTTCGTGGCGAACACCGGGGAGCTGTTTTTT.

This clonotype came up a few times. The chain is built from TRBV4-1 and TRBJ1-4; D is ambiguous. V lost 1 base, J lost 0 bases, and 9 bases lay in between. Germline values: CDR1 MGHRA, CDR2 YSYEKL. The CDR3 is 16 residues long. CDR3 region: CASSQGPMATNEKLFF. Here the CDR3 DNA reads TGCGCCAGCAGCCAAGGACCGATGGCAACTAATGAAAAACTGTTTTTT.

This chain links TRBV5-4 with TRBJ2-5; 10 bases line up with TRBD2. The J call may be mistaken, given a closer DNA end match to TRBJ2-1. CDR1 and CDR2 (germline): SGHNT, YYREEE (reference sequence). This CDR3 spans 13 amino acids. CDR3 sequence: CASSLVAGGEQFF. CDR3 coding DNA: TGTGCCAGCAGCTTAGTAGCGGGAGGTGAGCAGTTCTTC.

This sequence joins TRBV5-6 and TRBJ2-5; a weak D match, TRBD1 (5 bases). Looked up from germline, CDR1 is SGHDT and CDR2 is YYEEEE. Between the trimmed V and J ends, which lost 3 bases and 4 bases, there was a span of 16 bases. CDR3 size: 15 residues. CDR3 in amino acids: CASSSQDKVAETQYF. The CDR3, as DNA: TGTGCCAGCAGCTCTCAGGACAAAGTGGCAGAGACCCAGTACTTC.

The chain couples TRBV4-1 to TRBJ1-6, with 8 bases identical to TRBD1. CDR3 length: 16 amino acids. Trimming removed 2 bases from V and 7 bases from J; junction bases left unmatched: 7. CDR1 MGHRA and CDR2 YSYEKL come from the germline V gene. The CDR3 is CASSQSQGATNSPLHF. CDR3 DNA sequence: TGCGCCAGCAGCCAAAGTCAGGGGGCCACCAATTCACCCCTCCACTTT.

Only a few counts were recorded for this clonotype. This rearrangement joins TRBV27 to TRBJ2-1; 10 bases are a match to TRBD1. Germline V gives CDR1 MNHEY, CDR2 SMNVEV (reference sequence). This CDR3 is 16 amino acids long. Germline trimming cut 2 bases from V and 7 bases from J; bases unmatched to any gene: 8. The CDR3 DNA reads TGTGCCAGCAGTTTACCCGGACAGGGGGGACGGAATGAGCAGTTCTTC. It yields the protein CASSLPGQGGRNEQFF.

The chain links TRBV6-5 to TRBJ2-1; 8 nucleotides agree with TRBD1. This CDR3 is built from 14 residues. Germline V lookup: CDR1 MNHEY, CDR2 SVGAGI. J gave up 10 bases and V 4 bases, and 9 bases lay outside the gene matches. CDR3 coding DNA: TGTGCCAGCAGTTCCGGGACAGGCTTCGGAGAGCAGTTCTTC. This encodes CASSSGTGFGEQFF.

In its sample, this clonotype was seen many times. This sequence joins TRBV20-1 and TRBJ2-3; 7 positions agree with TRBD2. CDR1 is DFQATT and CDR2 is SNEGSKA in the germline V gene (reference sequence). J gave up 5 bases and V 0 bases, and 14 bases lay outside the gene matches. This CDR3 has 17 residues. The CDR3 reads CSARDFLAEAGVDTQYF. CDR3 nucleotide sequence: TGCAGTGCTAGAGATTTTCTCGCCGAGGCGGGGGTAGATACGCAGTATTTT.

This clonotype has just a few counts. V usage is TRBV29-1 and J usage is TRBJ1-5; the D is unclear. Germline V lookup: CDR1 SQVTM, CDR2 ANQGSEA. Deletions cut 4 bases from V and 0 bases from J, with 10 bases between. This CDR3 contains 14 residues. The CDR3 sequence is CSVALGLSNQPQHF. CDR3 nucleotides: TGCAGCGTTGCTCTGGGCCTTAGCAATCAGCCCCAGCATTTT.

Only a few counts were recorded for this clonotype. The chain is built from TRBV7-3 and TRBJ2-5; D not resolved. The J call may not be correct, given that the DNA end is closer to TRBJ2-1. This CDR3 has 13 residues. Germline V lookup: CDR1 SGHTA, CDR2 FQGTGA. CDR3 sequence (DNA): TGTGCCAGCACCCTCCCTTCCCTCAATGAGCAGTTCTTC. Protein product: CASTLPSLNEQFF.

This clonotype was counted ten times or more. The chain is built from TRBV11-2 and TRBJ1-1; D is ambiguous. Germline CDR1 and CDR2: SGHAT and FQNNGV. Trimming took off 3 bases at V and 5 bases at J, with 10 bases between the two ends. The CDR3 extends over 13 amino acids. CDR3: CASSFLTPTEAFF. Here the CDR3 DNA reads TGTGCCAGCAGCTTTCTCACCCCTACTGAAGCTTTCTTT.

The chain employs TRBV29-1 and TRBJ1-5; D is unresolved. V was clipped by 4 bases and J by 0 bases, with 4 bases between them. There are 12 residues in the CDR3. The germline V gene encodes CDR1 SQVTM and CDR2 ANQGSEA. In nucleotides, the CDR3 is TGCAGCGTTGGGTATAGCAATCAGCCCCAGCATTTT. It encodes CSVGYSNQPQHF.

Ten or more counts support this clonotype. CDR3 amino acids: CASRGTSGTYEQYF. The DNA for the CDR3 is TGTGCCAGCAGGGGGACTAGCGGGACCTACGAGCAGTACTTC. This chain joins TRBV2 and TRBJ2-7, with 13 bases fitting TRBD2. The CDR3 is 14 residues long. CDR1 is SNHLY and CDR2 is FYNNEI in the germline V gene. J gave up 2 bases and V 6 bases, and 1 base lay outside the gene matches.